This T cell receptor (beta chain) was found in a study of TIL therapy for anti-PD-1-resistant metastatic lung cancer. Study-level findings and limits: TIL cultures after expansion showed higher clonality and lower diversity than baseline tumor (median 6% vs 31%).

Germline CDR1 and CDR2: MNHEY and SMNVEV (reference sequence). V was cut by 2 bases and J by 2 bases, with 8 bases left in between. The CDR3 runs to 14 residues. This was the immunoSEQ v3 assay. Each library reached about 2 million read pairs, or roughly 4.5-6.5 million at deep level. Only in-frame clones appear in the TCRdb table, and some are missing; sequencing was by immunoSEQ multiplex PCR. The sample includes more than 90,000 clones, 65% of them seen just once. Time point denoted: pre-treatment sample, taken before nivolumab and TIL therapy. Most excised metastases sampled were pleural nodules or supraclavicular lymph nodes. A word on this clone: Its antigen is currently unknown.

The sequences come from tumor tissue, collected at baseline. This clonotype originated in a person aged 25-79 years with non-small cell lung cancer. This chain connects TRBV27 to TRBJ2-3; a possible D gene is TRBD1 (5 bases). The CDR3: CASSLDSYTDTQYF. For the CDR3, the DNA is TGTGCCAGCAGTTTAGACAGTTACACAGATACGCAGTATTTT.